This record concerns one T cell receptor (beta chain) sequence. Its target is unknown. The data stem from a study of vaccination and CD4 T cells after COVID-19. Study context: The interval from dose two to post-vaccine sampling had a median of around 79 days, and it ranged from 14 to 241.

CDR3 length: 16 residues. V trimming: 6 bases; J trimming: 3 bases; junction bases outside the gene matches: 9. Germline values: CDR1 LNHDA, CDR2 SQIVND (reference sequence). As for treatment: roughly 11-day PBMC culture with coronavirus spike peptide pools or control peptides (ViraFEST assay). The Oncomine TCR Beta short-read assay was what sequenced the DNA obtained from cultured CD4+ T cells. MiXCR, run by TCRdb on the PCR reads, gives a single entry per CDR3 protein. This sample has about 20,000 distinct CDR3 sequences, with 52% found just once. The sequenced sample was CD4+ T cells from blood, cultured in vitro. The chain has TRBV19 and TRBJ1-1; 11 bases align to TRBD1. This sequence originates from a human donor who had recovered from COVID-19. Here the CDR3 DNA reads TGTGCCAGTAGCAGGACAGGGGGCTTCGCAGACACTGAAGCTTTCTTT. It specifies CASSRTGGFADTEAFF. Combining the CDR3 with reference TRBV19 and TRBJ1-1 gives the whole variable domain DGGITQSPKYLFRKEGQNVTLSCEQNLNHDAMYWYRQDPGQGLRLIYYSQIVNDFQKGDIAEGYSVSREKKESFPLTVTSAQKNPTAFYLCASSRTGGFADTEAFFGQGTRLTVV.